This T cell receptor beta chain appears in the sequencing data of a study of blood T cell repertoires in COVID-19. Trimming cost V 4 bases and J 7 bases; bases outside gene matches: 11. Germline assignment: CDR1 SGDLS and CDR2 YYNGEE. The CDR3 length is 14 residues. Only in-frame clones appear in the TCRdb table, and some are missing; sequencing was by immunoSEQ multiplex PCR. The data contain fewer than 130,000 clones, 80% to 90% of them seen just once; the ten biggest clones take up approximately 30%. This clone has only a few counts. Input material: peripheral blood. This receptor was taken from a woman of 80 years or more with acute or convalescent COVID-19. The V call is TRBV9, the J call TRBJ2-7, with 7 bases aligning to TRBD1. The CDR3 nucleotides read TGTGCCAGCAGCTCAGAAGGGGGCCTCGAGGAGCAGTACTTC. This codes for CASSSEGGLEEQYF.